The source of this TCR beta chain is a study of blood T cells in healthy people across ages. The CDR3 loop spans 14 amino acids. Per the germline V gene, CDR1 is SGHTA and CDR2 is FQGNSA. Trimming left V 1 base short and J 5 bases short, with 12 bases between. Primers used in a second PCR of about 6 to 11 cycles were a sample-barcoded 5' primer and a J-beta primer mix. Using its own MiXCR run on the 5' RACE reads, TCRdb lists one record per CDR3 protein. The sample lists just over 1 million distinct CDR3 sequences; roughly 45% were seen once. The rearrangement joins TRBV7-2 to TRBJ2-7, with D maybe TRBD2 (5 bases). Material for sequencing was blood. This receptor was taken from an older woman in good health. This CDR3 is CASSLELSEDEQYF. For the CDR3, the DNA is TGTGCCAGCAGCTTAGAATTATCGGAGGACGAGCAGTACTTC.